This entry concerns a single T cell receptor (beta chain). The antigen remains unidentified. A much larger clone lies one base from this, so it may be a read error. The CDR3 runs 12 residues. Looked up from germline, CDR1 is SQVTM and CDR2 is ANQGSEA. The V end was cut by 5 bases, the J end by 2 bases, with 8 bases between. The sample originates from a study of early T cells in non-severe SARS-CoV-2 infection. Turning to the study itself: Bulk RNA isolated from unsorted whole blood underwent sequencing; chains were not paired.

General study results and limits: There was a bias toward anti-spike CD8 responses in VDJdb matching, which missed private and CD4 specificities.

The library protocol tagged individual cDNA molecules with unique molecular identifiers. In TCRdb, the 5' RACE reads were re-called with MiXCR into one record per CDR3 protein. In the table there are about 71,000 distinct CDR3 sequences, about an eighth of which are singletons. The TCR originated in an adult who was a healthcare worker with PCR-confirmed SARS-CoV-2 infection or an uninfected control (not recorded which). Sample: whole blood. The rearrangement links TRBV29-1 to TRBJ2-3; the D is unclear. The CDR3 region is CSVNVFTDTQYF. The CDR3 bases are TGCAGCGTTAATGTTTTCACAGATACGCAGTATTTT.